This TCR beta chain was retrieved from a study of human T cells and chemical hapten exposure. TCRdb independently ran MiXCR on the RACE reads; one entry per CDR3 protein. The sample yields about 130,000 distinct CDR3 sequences, about 9% seen once. The germline V gene encodes CDR1 ENHRY and CDR2 SYGVKD. Trimming took 8 bases from V and 6 from J; bases not matched to a gene: 8. This CDR3 is 14 amino acids long. Only a few counts were recorded for this clonotype. Time point meaning: healthy volunteer bleed at 2 weeks. The authors extracted total RNA from unfractionated whole blood. The TCR originated in a male donor in good health. Some clones in this sample may be carry-over from other donors' samples. The chain joins TRBV10-3 to TRBJ2-1, with TRBD2 matching over 9 bases. The source material was whole blood. The CDR3 coding sequence is TGTGCCATCTCTCCCCAACTAGCGGGCAATGAGCAGTTCTTC. It is translated as CAISPQLAGNEQFF.